Below, one T cell receptor (beta chain) is given with its context. What this receptor recognizes is not known. No per-base quality is available; no much larger clone lies one base away. To sequence the TCRbeta CDR3 region, genomic DNA was isolated from the sorted cells. TCRbeta CDR3 regions were sequenced using the immunoSEQ Assay. In its TCRdb copy, this immuneACCESS table keeps in-frame sequences only and misses some clones. Where compared with another copy, unresolved V genes explain less than half of these, and the others have no known cause. The sample data list 19,000 or so clones, and over 65% of these were observed just once. The ten largest clones represent about a quarter of the sample. The trial excluded patients who had a history of autoimmune disease or were on systemic immunosuppression. Peripheral blood for TCR sequencing was drawn from every dose cohort at baseline, at cycle 4 day 1 and at cycle 7 day 1. Samples came from an open-label, multicenter, first-in-human phase I dose-escalation trial of ivuxolimab. Adults with locally advanced or metastatic melanoma, renal cell carcinoma, hepatocellular carcinoma or head and neck squamous cell carcinoma were enrolled in the trial. Before TCR sequencing, CD4+ T cells and CD8+ T cells were sorted from peripheral blood as separate populations.

This record comes from a study of OX40 agonist ivuxolimab in advanced cancers. Study-level background: Ivuxolimab, which targeted the costimulatory receptor OX40 (CD134), was an agonistic, fully human IgG2 monoclonal antibody. Intravenous ivuxolimab was administered to patients every 2 weeks at six dose levels: 0.01, 0.1, 0.3, 1.5, 3 and 10 mg/kg. Partial responses occurred in three dose-escalation patients, of whom one had hepatocellular carcinoma and two had cutaneous melanoma. Prior anti-PD-1, anti-PD-L1 or anti-CTLA-4 therapy was permitted, and checkpoint inhibitors had been received by 30% to 40% of dose-escalation patients. Of the approximately 54 patients in dose escalation, about 20 had hepatocellular carcinoma, some 15 had melanoma, 9 had renal cell carcinoma and 9 had head and neck cancer. The paper covers the monotherapy dose-escalation part of the phase I ivuxolimab trial, which included N of about 50 patients. Peripheral TCRbeta sequencing was intended to test whether TCR sequence diversity was altered and clonal T-cell expansion was caused by ivuxolimab. A male proportion of 82.7% and a mean age of approximately 58 years, ranging from about 20 to 79, were recorded for the dose-escalation cohort.

The junction shows trimming of 5 bases on V and 5 bases on J, plus 10 bases between the germline ends. The cysteine opens and the phenylalanine closes a CDR3 of 13 amino acids. CDR3 DNA is the only sequence kept; it has 39 bases, read in frame from the first base. The germline V gene (reference sequence) supplies CDR1 LNHDA and CDR2 SQIVND. Results the study describes overall, beyond this receptor: At doses from 0.1 to 3.0 mg/kg, clonal expansion was seen in both CD4+ and CD8+ blood T cells between baseline and week 6. In the 0.1-3.0 mg/kg groups, partial responders had among the lowest normalized peripheral clonal expansion, particularly in CD8+ T cells. The antigen specificity of the peripheral T cells that underwent clonal expansion was not determined. After ivuxolimab, expanded clones were on average more numerous among CD8+ T cells than among CD4+ T cells. Low levels of normalized T-cell clonal expansion were also seen in some patients who did not respond.

This chain joins TRBV19 to TRBJ2-1; the D gene is possibly TRBD2, with 6 bases matching. The material was CD4+ or CD8+ T cells sorted from blood, obtained in a trial of the OX40 agonist ivuxolimab. This sequence was found in an adult with an advanced solid tumor such as melanoma, head and neck, liver or kidney cancer. CDR3 region: CASSLRLDNEQFF. In nucleotide form, the sequence is TGTGCCAGTAGTCTCCGACTAGACAATGAGCAGTTCTTC.